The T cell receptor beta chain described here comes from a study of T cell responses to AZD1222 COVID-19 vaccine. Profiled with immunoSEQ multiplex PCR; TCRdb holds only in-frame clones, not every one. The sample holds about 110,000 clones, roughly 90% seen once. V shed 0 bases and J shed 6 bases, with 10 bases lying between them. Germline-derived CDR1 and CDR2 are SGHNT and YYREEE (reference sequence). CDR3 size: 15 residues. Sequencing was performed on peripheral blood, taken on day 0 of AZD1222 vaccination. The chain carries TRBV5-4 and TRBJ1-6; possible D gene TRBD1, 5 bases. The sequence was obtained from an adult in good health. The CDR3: CASSLAGRSNSPLHF. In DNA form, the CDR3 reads TGTGCCAGCAGCTTGGCAGGGAGAAGTAATTCACCCCTCCACTTT.